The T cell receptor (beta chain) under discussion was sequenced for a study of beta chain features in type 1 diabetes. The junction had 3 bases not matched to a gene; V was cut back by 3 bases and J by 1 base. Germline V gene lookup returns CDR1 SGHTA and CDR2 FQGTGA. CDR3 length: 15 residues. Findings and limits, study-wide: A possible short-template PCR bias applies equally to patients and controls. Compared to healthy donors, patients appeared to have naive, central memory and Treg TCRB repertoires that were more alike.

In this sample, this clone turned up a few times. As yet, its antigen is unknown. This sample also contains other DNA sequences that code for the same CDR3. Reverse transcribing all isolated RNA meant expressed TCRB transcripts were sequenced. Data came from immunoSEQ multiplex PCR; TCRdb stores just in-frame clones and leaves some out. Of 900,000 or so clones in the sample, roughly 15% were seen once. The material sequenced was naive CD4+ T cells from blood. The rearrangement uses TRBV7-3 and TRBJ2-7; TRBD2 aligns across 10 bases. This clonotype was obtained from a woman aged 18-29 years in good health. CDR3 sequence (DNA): TGTGCCAGCAGCTTGACTAGCGGGCCTTCCTACGAGCAGTACTTC. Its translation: CASSLTSGPSYEQYF.